The 27 T cell receptor beta chains listed next were all sequenced from one sample in a study of CD8 T cells in Susac syndrome (dated by TCRdb to about 2019). The library was built by means of the immunoSEQ multiplex PCR assay. RNA was extracted with the RNeasy kit and 0.5 to 1 ug was reverse transcribed using random hexamers. TCRdb trimmed the raw reads at Q25, called clones with MiXCR and kept productive beta chains. Identical CDR3 proteins give one entry, which carries the most common genes and DNA. The sample profile shows some 180,000 distinct CDR3 sequences; about 93% of them were found once. The top ten constitute 0.085% to 0.1% of the sample. The sequenced material came from CD4+ T cells from PBMCs. These receptors originate from a human donor with Susac syndrome.

This rearrangement joins TRBV4-3 to TRBJ2-1; D unclear. Germline assignment: CDR1 LGHNA and CDR2 YSLEER. V shed 0 bases and J shed 0 bases, with 15 bases lying between them. This CDR3 is 18 amino acids long. CDR3 residues: CASSQDRSSLSSYNEQFF. The CDR3, as DNA: TGCGCCAGCAGCCAAGATCGTTCGTCCCTGAGCTCCTACAATGAGCAGTTCTTC.

The chain carries TRBV3-1 and TRBJ2-5, with D possibly TRBD2 on 6 matching bases. Germline assignment: CDR1 LGHDT and CDR2 YNNKEL (reference sequence). The germline V and J ends were trimmed by 4 bases and 5 bases, with 17 bases remaining between them. The CDR3 spans 15 residues. The CDR3: CASSLPGLGGETQYF. The CDR3 DNA is TGTGCCAGCAGCCTACCGGGCCTAGGAGGGGAGACCCAGTACTTC.

The genes are TRBV20-1 and TRBJ2-1; either TRBD1 or TRBD2 may fit D (5 bases each). In germline, CDR1 is DFQATT, CDR2 SNEGSKA (reference sequence). This CDR3 is built from 12 residues. V was trimmed by 0 bases and J by 9 bases, leaving 9 bases between them. The DNA for the CDR3 is TGCAGTGCTAGAGATCCCGGGACTGAGCAGTTCTTC. Its protein is CSARDPGTEQFF.

This chain joins TRBV13 and TRBJ1-2; no clear D gene. The CDR3 has 16 residues. Trimming removed 7 bases from V and 4 bases from J, with 22 bases in between. Germline CDR1 reads PRHDT; CDR2 reads FYEKMQ (reference sequence). The CDR3 protein is CASTNPKPGLSYGYTF. The CDR3 DNA reads as TGTGCCAGCACAAATCCCAAACCTGGACTCTCCTATGGCTACACCTTC.

V is TRBV9 and J is TRBJ2-6; possibly TRBD1 or TRBD2 for D (5 bases each). CDR3 size: 18 residues. Trimming stripped 2 bases from V and 1 base from J, with 16 bases between. Germline V gene lookup returns CDR1 SGDLS and CDR2 YYNGEE. The CDR3 DNA reads as TGTGCCAGCAGCGTGTTCGGGGCAGTTCGGTCTGGGGCCAACGTCCTGACTTTC. It is translated as CASSVFGAVRSGANVLTF. The variable domain in full, with the rest retrieved from reference TRBV9 and TRBJ2-6, is DSGVTQTPKHLITATGQRVTLRCSPRSGDLSVYWYQQSLDQGLQFLIQYYNGEERAKGNILERFSAQQFPDLHSELNLSSLELGDSALYFCASSVFGAVRSGANVLTFGAGSRLTVL.

This sequence joins TRBV5-4 and TRBJ2-5; maybe TRBD1 (6 bases). The CDR3 is 14 residues long. Germline CDR1 and CDR2: SGHNT and YYREEE (reference sequence). The V end lost 2 bases, the J end lost 0 bases, and 8 bases lay between the germline ends. The CDR3 protein is CASSFRDNQETQYF. The CDR3 nucleotides read TGTGCCAGCAGCTTTCGGGACAACCAAGAGACCCAGTACTTC.

The rearrangement joins TRBV4-2 to TRBJ2-3, with 7 bases that match TRBD2. Germline V CDR1 and CDR2: LGHNA, YNFKEQ. V lost 2 bases, J lost 4 bases, and 12 bases stayed unmatched. CDR3 size: 17 residues. In DNA form, the CDR3 reads TGTGCCAGCAGCCAAAAACAATCGGGAGGAGCCCCAGATACGCAGTATTTT. This gives the protein CASSQKQSGGAPDTQYF.

The V and J genes are TRBV11-2 and TRBJ1-2, with 10 bases that match TRBD1. Germline trimming cut 3 bases from V and 7 bases from J; bases unmatched to any gene: 5. Germline V gives CDR1 SGHAT, CDR2 FQNNGV. The CDR3 runs to 14 residues. CDR3 sequence reads: CASSFDRGLSGYTF. Written as DNA, the CDR3 is TGTGCCAGCAGCTTTGACAGGGGGCTGAGTGGCTACACCTTC.

This clonotype was detected only once. This sequence joins TRBV5-1 and TRBJ2-3, with D perhaps TRBD2 (6 bases). From germline, CDR1 is SGHRS and CDR2 YFSETQ. The V end was cut by 4 bases, the J end by 5 bases, with 14 bases between. This CDR3 has 14 residues. CDR3 loop: CASSLGGKEDTQYF. The CDR3 DNA sequence: TGCGCCAGCAGCCTGGGGGGTAAGGAAGATACGCAGTATTTT.

V is TRBV18 and J is TRBJ2-7; 7 positions match TRBD2. This CDR3 comprises 14 residues. J gave up 5 bases and V 6 bases, and 10 bases lay outside the gene matches. CDR1 is KGHSH and CDR2 is LQKENI in the germline V gene. CDR3 sequence: CASSLAGALNEQYF. CDR3 nucleotide sequence: TGTGCCAGCTCGCTGGCGGGAGCCCTTAACGAGCAGTACTTC.

The chain couples TRBV15 to TRBJ2-1, with D unresolved. Trimming took 0 bases from V and 7 from J, leaving 13 bases between them. This CDR3 has 15 amino acids. The germline V gene encodes CDR1 LNHNV and CDR2 YYDKDF (reference sequence). The CDR3: CATSRDPTDQNEQFF. The CDR3, as DNA: TGTGCCACCAGCAGAGATCCAACCGACCAGAATGAGCAGTTCTTC.

The rearrangement joins TRBV25-1 to TRBJ2-1; a weak D match, TRBD2 (6 bases). The CDR3 totals 14 residues. V lost 3 bases and J lost 3, with 9 bases in between. CDR1 and CDR2 (germline): MGHDK, SYGVNS. For the CDR3, the DNA is TGTGCCAGCAGTGAGCGGGGCATCTACAATGAGCAGTTCTTC. Encoded protein: CASSERGIYNEQFF.

The chain's CDR3 is CASKVRDEQYF. CDR3 nucleotides: TGTGCCAGCAAGGTGAGGGACGAGCAGTACTTC. J is TRBJ2-7 and V is TRBV6-2 or TRBV6-3, with D tentatively TRBD2 (5 bases). Per germline, CDR1 MNHEY and CDR2 SVGEGT. The CDR3 consists of 11 residues. V lost 7 bases and J lost 5, with 9 bases in between.

The chain employs TRBV7-2 and TRBJ2-5; 8 bases fit TRBD1. This CDR3 is built from 16 residues. Trimming cost V 5 bases and J 1 base; bases outside gene matches: 9. Germline V gene data show CDR1 as SGHTA and CDR2 as FQGNSA. The CDR3 spells CASSPIATGAQETQYF. Written as DNA, the CDR3 is TGTGCCAGCAGCCCCATTGCGACAGGGGCCCAAGAGACCCAGTACTTC.

The chain combines TRBV20-1 with TRBJ1-4; D is possibly TRBD1 (6 bases). This CDR3 is 14 amino acids long. The ends were cut back, 5 bases at V and 4 bases at J, with 14 bases in the middle. Germline values: CDR1 DFQATT, CDR2 SNEGSKA (reference sequence). DNA of the CDR3: TGCAGTGCTCCAGGCGGGGGGCTTAATGAAAAACTGTTTTTT. Protein sequence: CSAPGGGLNEKLFF.

This clonotype appeared a single time. This chain joins TRBV5-1 and TRBJ2-2, with 10 bases that match TRBD1. The CDR3 is 15 residues long. Germline CDR1 SGHRS, CDR2 YFSETQ. With 5 bases clipped from V and 3 bases from J, the junction kept 4 bases outside the gene matches. CDR3 DNA: TGCGCCAGCAGATCCGGGACAGGGGACACCGGGGAGCTGTTTTTT. It yields the protein CASRSGTGDTGELFF.

V usage is TRBV30 and J usage is TRBJ1-1, with 8 bases fitting TRBD1. The CDR3 spans 14 residues. Germline V gives CDR1 GTSNPN, CDR2 SVGIG (reference sequence). The trim removed 5 bases at V and 1 base at J, leaving 6 bases unmatched. CDR3 amino acids: CAWDPDRGNTEAFF. The CDR3 nucleotides are TGTGCCTGGGACCCCGACAGGGGGAACACTGAAGCTTTCTTT.

This clonotype has a single count. The chain uses TRBV28 and TRBJ2-1; 10 nucleotides line up with TRBD2. Germline loops: CDR1 MDHEN, CDR2 SYDVKM. With V trimmed by 6 bases and J by 6 bases, 8 bases remained unmatched. This CDR3 is built from 15 residues. This CDR3 reads CASRVPSGRLNEQFF. In DNA, the CDR3 is TGTGCCAGCAGGGTGCCTAGCGGGAGACTCAATGAGCAGTTCTTC. The entire variable domain, with the rest obtained from reference TRBV28 and TRBJ2-1, is as follows: DVKVTQSSRYLVKRTGEKVFLECVQDMDHENMFWYRQDPGLGLRLIYFSYDVKMKEKGDIPEGYSVSREKKERFSLILESASTNQTSMYLCASRVPSGRLNEQFFGPGTRLTVL.

The gene calls are TRBV12-5 and TRBJ2-1, with unresolved D. The V end was cut by 2 bases, the J end by 1 base, with 9 bases between. This CDR3 comprises 15 residues. Germline V lookup: CDR1 LGHNT, CDR2 FRNRAP. The CDR3 DNA reads as TGTGCTAGTGGTTTGAGTGCAGGTTCCTACAATGAGCAGTTCTTC. Its translation: CASGLSAGSYNEQFF.

The rearrangement links TRBV5-1 to TRBJ2-2; D possibly corresponds to TRBD1 (5 bases). CDR1 SGHRS and CDR2 YFSETQ come from the germline V gene. The V and J ends lost 4 bases and 4 bases respectively, with 11 bases between them. The CDR3 totals 14 residues. In DNA form, the CDR3 reads TGCGCCAGCAGCATAACCCAGGGCACCGGGGAGCTGTTTTTT. It specifies CASSITQGTGELFF. Looking up the rest from reference TRBV5-1 and TRBJ2-2 gives the full variable domain: KAGVTQTPRYLIKTRGQQVTLSCSPISGHRSVSWYQQTPGQGLQFLFEYFSETQRNKGNFPGRFSGRQFSNSRSEMNVSTLELGDSALYLCASSITQGTGELFFGEGSRLTVL.

The chain joins TRBV21-1 to TRBJ1-1; TRBD1, as called in the table, went unchecked against the DNA. TRBV21-1 is a known pseudogene. The CDR3 runs to 10 residues. This CDR3 reads CASTEGGAFF. DNA of the CDR3: TGTGCCAGCACCGAGGGGGGGGCTTTCTTT.

The V call is TRBV6-1, the J call TRBJ1-2; TRBD1 agrees at 12 bases. J was trimmed by 8 bases and V by 6 bases; bases with no gene match: 10. The CDR3 runs 15 residues. CDR1 is MNHNS and CDR2 is SASEGT in the germline V gene. The CDR3 DNA is TGTGCCAGCAGGACCGGGACAGGGGGCGCCGGGGGCTACACCTTC. Amino acids: CASRTGTGGAGGYTF.

This rearrangement joins TRBV3-1 to TRBJ2-5; no clear D gene. The CDR3 has 13 amino acids. The V end lost 3 bases, the J end lost 5 bases, and 10 bases lay between the germline ends. Germline CDR1 is LGHDT and CDR2 is YNNKEL (reference sequence). CDR3 sequence (DNA): TGTGCCAGCAGCCAGGGGTCCGTGGAGACCCAGTACTTC. Residues: CASSQGSVETQYF.

This rearrangement joins TRBV3-1 to TRBJ2-7; 7 bases fit TRBD1. With V trimmed by 7 bases and J by 2 bases, 11 bases remained unmatched. Germline values: CDR1 LGHDT, CDR2 YNNKEL (reference sequence). The CDR3 extends over 15 amino acids. The CDR3 nucleotides are TGTGCCAGCACCTCTACCCGGGACAGCCCCTACGAGCAGTACTTC. This gives the protein CASTSTRDSPYEQYF.

This chain links TRBV7-9 with TRBJ2-7; D might be TRBD1 or TRBD2, each matching 5 bases. The V end was cut by 5 bases, the J end by 3 bases, with 20 bases between. The CDR3 totals 16 residues. Germline V CDR1 and CDR2: SEHNR, FQNEAQ (reference sequence). The CDR3 DNA is TGTGCCAGCAGCACAGAGGGGAGAAGGGCCCTCTACGAGCAGTACTTC. Translation: CASSTEGRRALYEQYF.

The rearrangement links TRBV30 to TRBJ1-5, with 7 positions matching TRBD1. The J segment lost 1 base and the V segment lost 5 bases, leaving 8 bases of the junction unmatched. The CDR3 has 15 amino acids. CDR1 and CDR2 (germline): GTSNPN, SVGIG (reference sequence). The CDR3 protein is CAWGEQGISNQPQHF. The CDR3 bases are TGTGCCTGGGGGGAACAGGGGATAAGCAATCAGCCCCAGCATTTT. Drawing the rest from reference TRBV30 and TRBJ1-5, the complete variable domain is SQTIHQWPATLVQPVGSPLSLECTVEGTSNPNLYWYRQAAGRGLQLLFYSVGIGQISSEVPQNLSASRPQDRQFILSSKKLLLSDSGFYLCAWGEQGISNQPQHFGDGTRLSIL.

The chain combines TRBV19 with TRBJ2-1, with 13 bases that match TRBD2. Germline CDR1 and CDR2: LNHDA and SQIVND (reference sequence). The V segment lost 5 bases and the J segment 0 bases; nucleotides outside the gene matches: 7. CDR3 length: 18 amino acids. CDR3 protein: CASSPRTSGRTSYNEQFF. The CDR3 nucleotides read TGTGCCAGTAGTCCCCGGACTAGCGGGAGAACCTCCTACAATGAGCAGTTCTTC. Full variable domain (missing parts from reference TRBV19 and TRBJ2-1): DGGITQSPKYLFRKEGQNVTLSCEQNLNHDAMYWYRQDPGQGLRLIYYSQIVNDFQKGDIAEGYSVSREKKESFPLTVTSAQKNPTAFYLCASSPRTSGRTSYNEQFFGPGTRLTVL.